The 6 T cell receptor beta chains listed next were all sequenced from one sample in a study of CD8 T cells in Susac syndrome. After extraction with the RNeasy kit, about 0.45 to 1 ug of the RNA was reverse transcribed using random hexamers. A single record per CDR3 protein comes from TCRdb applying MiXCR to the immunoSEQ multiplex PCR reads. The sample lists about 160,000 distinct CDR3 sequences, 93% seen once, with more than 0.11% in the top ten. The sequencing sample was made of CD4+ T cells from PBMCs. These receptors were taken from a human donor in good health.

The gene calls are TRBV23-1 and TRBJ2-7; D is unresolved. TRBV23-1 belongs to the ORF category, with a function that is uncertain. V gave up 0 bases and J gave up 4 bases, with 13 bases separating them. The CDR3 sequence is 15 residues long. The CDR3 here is CASSQSSSYDYEQYF. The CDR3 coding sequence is TGCGCCAGCAGTCAATCTTCCAGCTATGATTACGAGCAGTACTTC.

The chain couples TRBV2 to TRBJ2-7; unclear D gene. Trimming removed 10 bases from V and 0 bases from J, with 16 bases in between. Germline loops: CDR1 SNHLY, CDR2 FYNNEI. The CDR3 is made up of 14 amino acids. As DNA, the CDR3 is TGTGCCACCAGCGACACGGCGAGCTCCTACGAGCAGTACTTC. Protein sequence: CATSDTASSYEQYF.

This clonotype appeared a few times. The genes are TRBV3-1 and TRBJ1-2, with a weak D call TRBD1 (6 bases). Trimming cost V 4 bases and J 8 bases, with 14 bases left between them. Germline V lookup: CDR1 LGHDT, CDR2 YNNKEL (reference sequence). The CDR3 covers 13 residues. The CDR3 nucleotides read TGTGCCAGCAGCCCCCTATTGACAGGCGGCTACACCTTC. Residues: CASSPLLTGGYTF.

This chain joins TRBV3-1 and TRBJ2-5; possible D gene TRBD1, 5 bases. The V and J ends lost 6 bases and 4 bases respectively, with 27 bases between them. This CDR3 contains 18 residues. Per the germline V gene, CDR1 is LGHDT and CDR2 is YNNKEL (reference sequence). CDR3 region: CASRGKTSGWYDGETQYF. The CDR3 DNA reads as TGTGCCAGCAGGGGGAAAACCTCAGGGTGGTATGATGGAGAGACCCAGTACTTC.

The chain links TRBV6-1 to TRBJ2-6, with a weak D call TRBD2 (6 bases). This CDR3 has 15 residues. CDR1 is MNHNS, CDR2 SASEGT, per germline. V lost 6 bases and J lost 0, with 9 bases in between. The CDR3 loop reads CASRAGISGANVLTF. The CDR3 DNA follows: TGTGCCAGCAGGGCGGGGATCTCTGGGGCCAACGTCCTGACTTTC.

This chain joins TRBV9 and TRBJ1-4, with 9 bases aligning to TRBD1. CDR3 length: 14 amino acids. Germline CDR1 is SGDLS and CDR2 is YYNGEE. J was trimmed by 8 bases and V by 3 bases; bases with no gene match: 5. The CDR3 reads CASSAGTGMEKLFF. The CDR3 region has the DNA TGTGCCAGCAGCGCCGGGACAGGGATGGAAAAACTGTTTTTT.